Listed below are T cell receptor beta chains from one sample, sequenced in a study of blood T cells in healthy people across ages. MiXCR, run by TCRdb on the 5' RACE reads, gives a single entry per CDR3 protein. The data contain 800,000 to 950,000 distinct CDR3 sequences, 25% to 35% of them seen just once; the ten biggest clones take up 10%. The sample also formed part of further work on T cells of mothers and their children.

The sample comprised blood. Receptors were obtained from a woman aged 40 to 50 in good health. CDR3s include the opening cysteine and the closing phenylalanine or tryptophan. Each record gives: clone size, D gene, J gene, V gene, CDR3 protein, CDR3 DNA. D genes are given only for firm matches. Some rows mark clone size as missing; the rest say once, few, many or name a class of expanded clone.

.	.	TRBJ2-2	TRBV5-1	CASSPGRDTGELFF	TGCGCCAGCAGCCCGGGACGAGACACCGGGGAGCTGTTTTTT
few	.	TRBJ2-7	TRBV2	CASTEQRGYYNEQYF	TGTGCCAGCACTGAACAGCGTGGGTACTACAATGAGCAGTACTTC
.	.	TRBJ1-4	TRBV11-2	CASSFGATLNEKLFF	TGTGCCAGCAGCTTTGGGGCAACGCTTAATGAAAAACTGTTTTTT
many	.	TRBJ1-1	TRBV27	CASSLGGGRTEAFF	TGTGCCAGCAGTTTAGGTGGGGGGAGAACTGAAGCTTTCTTT
.	TRBD2	TRBJ2-3	TRBV6-5	CASRLAGASTDTQYF	TGTGCCAGCAGATTAGCGGGGGCTAGCACAGATACGCAGTATTTT
few	TRBD2	TRBJ2-5	TRBV20-1	CSAPSGFGKTQYF	TGCAGTGCCCCTAGCGGGTTTGGGAAGACCCAGTACTTC
few	TRBD2	TRBJ2-1	TRBV7-9	CASSSPSGAFYNEQFF	TGTGCCAGCAGCTCCCCCAGCGGGGCGTTTTACAATGAGCAGTTCTTC
many	TRBD1	TRBJ2-3	TRBV15	CATRTGVDTQYF	TGTGCCACCAGGACAGGGGTAGATACGCAGTATTTT
.	.	TRBJ2-3	TRBV29-1	CSAVGSTDTQYF	TGCAGCGCCGTGGGCAGTACAGATACGCAGTATTTT
many	.	TRBJ2-7	TRBV27	CASSLGGLESPYEQYF	TGTGCCAGCAGTTTGGGGGGTCTTGAATCACCCTACGAGCAGTACTTC